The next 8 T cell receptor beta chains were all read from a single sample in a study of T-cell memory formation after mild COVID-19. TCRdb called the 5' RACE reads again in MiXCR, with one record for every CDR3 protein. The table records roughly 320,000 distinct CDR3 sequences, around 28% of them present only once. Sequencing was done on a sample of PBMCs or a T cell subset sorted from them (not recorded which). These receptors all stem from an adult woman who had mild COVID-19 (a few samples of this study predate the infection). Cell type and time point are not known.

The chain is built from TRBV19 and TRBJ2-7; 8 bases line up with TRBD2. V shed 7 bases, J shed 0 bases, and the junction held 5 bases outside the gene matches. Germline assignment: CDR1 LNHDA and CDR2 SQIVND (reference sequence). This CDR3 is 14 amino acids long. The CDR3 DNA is TGTGCCAGTAAGACCGGGACTAGCTCCTACGAGCAGTACTTC. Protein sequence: CASKTGTSSYEQYF.

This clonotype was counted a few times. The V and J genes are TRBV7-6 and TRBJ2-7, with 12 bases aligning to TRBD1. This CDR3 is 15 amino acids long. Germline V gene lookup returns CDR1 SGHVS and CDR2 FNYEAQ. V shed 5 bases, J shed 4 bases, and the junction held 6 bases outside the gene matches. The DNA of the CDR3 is TGTGCCAGCAGCCAAGGGACAGGGGGCGCGTACGAGCAGTACTTC. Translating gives CASSQGTGGAYEQYF.

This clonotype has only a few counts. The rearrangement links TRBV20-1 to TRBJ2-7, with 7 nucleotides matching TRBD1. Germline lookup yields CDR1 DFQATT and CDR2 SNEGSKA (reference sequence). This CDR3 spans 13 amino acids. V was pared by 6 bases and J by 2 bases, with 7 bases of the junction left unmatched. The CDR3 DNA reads TGCAGTGCCCTTGACAGGGAACCCTACGAGCAGTACTTC. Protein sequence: CSALDREPYEQYF.

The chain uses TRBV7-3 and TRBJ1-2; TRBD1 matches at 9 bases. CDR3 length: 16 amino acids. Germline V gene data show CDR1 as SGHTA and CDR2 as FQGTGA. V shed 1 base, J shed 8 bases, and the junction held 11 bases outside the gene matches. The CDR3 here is CASSLNSPGTGQGYTF. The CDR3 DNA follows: TGTGCCAGCAGCTTAAATTCCCCCGGGACAGGGCAAGGCTACACCTTC. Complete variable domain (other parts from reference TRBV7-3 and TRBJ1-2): GAGVSQTPSNKVTEKGKYVELRCDPISGHTALYWYRQSLGQGPEFLIYFQGTGAADDSGLPNDRFFAVRPEGSVSTLKIQRTERGDSAVYLCASSLNSPGTGQGYTFGSGTRLTVV.

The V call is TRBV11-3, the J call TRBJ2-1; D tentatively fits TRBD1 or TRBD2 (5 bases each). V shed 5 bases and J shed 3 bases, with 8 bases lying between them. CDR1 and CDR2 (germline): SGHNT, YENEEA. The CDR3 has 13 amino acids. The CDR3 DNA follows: TGTGCCAGCAGCCGGGACGGCTACAATGAGCAGTTCTTC. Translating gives CASSRDGYNEQFF.

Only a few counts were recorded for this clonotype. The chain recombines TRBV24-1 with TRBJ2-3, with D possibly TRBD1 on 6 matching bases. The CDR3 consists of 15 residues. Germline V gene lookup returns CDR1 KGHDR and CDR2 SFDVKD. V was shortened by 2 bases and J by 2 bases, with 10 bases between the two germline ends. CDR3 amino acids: CATSDWRQDTDTQYF. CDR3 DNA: TGTGCCACCAGTGATTGGAGACAGGACACAGATACGCAGTATTTT.

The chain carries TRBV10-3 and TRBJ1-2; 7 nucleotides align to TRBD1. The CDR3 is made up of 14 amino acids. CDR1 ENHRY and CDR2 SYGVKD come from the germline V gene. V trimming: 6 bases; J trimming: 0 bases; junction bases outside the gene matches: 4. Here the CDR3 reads CAIRGTEANYGYTF. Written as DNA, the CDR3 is TGTGCCATCAGGGGGACAGAAGCTAACTATGGCTACACCTTC.

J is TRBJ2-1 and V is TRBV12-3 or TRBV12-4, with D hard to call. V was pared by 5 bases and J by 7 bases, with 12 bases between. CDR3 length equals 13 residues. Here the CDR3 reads CASSQSLGNEQFF. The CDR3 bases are TGTGCCAGCAGTCAGAGCCTAGGAAATGAGCAGTTCTTC.